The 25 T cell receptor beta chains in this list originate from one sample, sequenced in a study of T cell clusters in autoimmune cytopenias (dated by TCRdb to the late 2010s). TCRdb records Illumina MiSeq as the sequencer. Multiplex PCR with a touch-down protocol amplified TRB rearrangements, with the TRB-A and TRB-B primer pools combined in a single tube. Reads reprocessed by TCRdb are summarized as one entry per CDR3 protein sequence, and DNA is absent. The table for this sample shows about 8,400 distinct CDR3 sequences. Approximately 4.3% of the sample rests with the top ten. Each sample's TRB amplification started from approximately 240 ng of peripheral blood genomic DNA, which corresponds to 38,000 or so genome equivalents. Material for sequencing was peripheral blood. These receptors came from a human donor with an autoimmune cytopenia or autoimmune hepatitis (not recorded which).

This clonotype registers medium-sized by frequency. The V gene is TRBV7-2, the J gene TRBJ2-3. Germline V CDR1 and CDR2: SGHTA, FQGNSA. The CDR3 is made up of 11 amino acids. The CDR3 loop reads CASSLTDTQYF.

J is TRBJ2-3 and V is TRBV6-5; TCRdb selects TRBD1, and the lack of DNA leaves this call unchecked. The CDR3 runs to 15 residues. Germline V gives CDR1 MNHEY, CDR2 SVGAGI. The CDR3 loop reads CASSLDRPSTDTQYF.

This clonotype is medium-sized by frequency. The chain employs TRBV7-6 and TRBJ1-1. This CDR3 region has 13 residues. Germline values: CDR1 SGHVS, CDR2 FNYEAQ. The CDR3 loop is CASSLKGSTEAFF.

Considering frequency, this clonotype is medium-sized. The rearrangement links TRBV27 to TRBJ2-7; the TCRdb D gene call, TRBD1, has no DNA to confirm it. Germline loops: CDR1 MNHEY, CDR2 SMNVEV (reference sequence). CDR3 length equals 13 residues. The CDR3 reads CASMDRGPYEQYF.

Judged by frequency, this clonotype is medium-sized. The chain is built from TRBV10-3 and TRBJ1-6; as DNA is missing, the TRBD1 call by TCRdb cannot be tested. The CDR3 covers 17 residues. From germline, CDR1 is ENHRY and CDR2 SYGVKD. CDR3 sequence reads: CAISESPGGAANSPLHF.

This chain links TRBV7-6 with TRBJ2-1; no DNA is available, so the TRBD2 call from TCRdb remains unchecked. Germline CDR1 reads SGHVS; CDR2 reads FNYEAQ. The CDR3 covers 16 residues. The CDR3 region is CASSPVGSGMGYEQFF. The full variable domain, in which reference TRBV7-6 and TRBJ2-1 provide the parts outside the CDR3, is GAGVSQSPRYKVTKRGQDVALRCDPISGHVSLYWYRQALGQGPEFLTYFNYEAQQDKSGLPNDRFSAERPEGSISTLTIQRTEQRDSAMYRCASSPVGSGMGYEQFFGPGTRLTVL.

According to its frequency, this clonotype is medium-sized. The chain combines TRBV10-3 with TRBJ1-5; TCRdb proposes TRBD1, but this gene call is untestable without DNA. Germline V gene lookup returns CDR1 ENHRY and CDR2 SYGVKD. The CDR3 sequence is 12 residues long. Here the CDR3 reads CAISENGKTQHF.

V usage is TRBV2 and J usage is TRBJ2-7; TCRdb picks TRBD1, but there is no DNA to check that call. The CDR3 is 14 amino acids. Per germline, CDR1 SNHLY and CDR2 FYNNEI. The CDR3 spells CASKGGSPTGEQYF. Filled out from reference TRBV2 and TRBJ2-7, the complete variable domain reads EPEVTQTPSHQVTQMGQEVILRCVPISNHLYFYWYRQILGQKVEFLVSFYNNEISEKSEIFDDQFSVERPDGSNFTLKIRSTKLEDSAMYFCASKGGSPTGEQYFGPGTRLTVT.

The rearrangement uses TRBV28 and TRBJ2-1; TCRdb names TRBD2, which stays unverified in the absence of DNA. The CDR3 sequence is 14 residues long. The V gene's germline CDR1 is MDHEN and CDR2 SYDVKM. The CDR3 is CASSQATSLNEQFF. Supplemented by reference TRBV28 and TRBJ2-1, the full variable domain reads DVKVTQSSRYLVKRTGEKVFLECVQDMDHENMFWYRQDPGLGLRLIYFSYDVKMKEKGDIPEGYSVSREKKERFSLILESASTNQTSMYLCASSQATSLNEQFFGPGTRLTVL.

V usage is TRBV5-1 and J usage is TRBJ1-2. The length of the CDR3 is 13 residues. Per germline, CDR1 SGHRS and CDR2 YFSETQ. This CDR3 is CASSQGYGYGYTF.

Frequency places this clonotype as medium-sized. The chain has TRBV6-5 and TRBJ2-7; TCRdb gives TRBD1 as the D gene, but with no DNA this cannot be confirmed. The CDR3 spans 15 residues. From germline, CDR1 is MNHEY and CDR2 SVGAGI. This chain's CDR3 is CASGALDRFSYEQYF.

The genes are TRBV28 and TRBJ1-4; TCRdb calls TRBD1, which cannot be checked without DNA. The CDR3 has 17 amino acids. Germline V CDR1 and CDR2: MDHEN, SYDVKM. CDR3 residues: CASSSPGTGATNEKLFF.

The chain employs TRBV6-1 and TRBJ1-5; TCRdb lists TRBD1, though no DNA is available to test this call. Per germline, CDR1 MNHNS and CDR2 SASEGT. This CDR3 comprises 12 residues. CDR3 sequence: CASGHGDQPQHF.

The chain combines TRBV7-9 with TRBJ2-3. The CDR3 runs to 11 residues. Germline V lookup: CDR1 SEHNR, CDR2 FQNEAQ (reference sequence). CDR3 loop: CASSFVDTQYF. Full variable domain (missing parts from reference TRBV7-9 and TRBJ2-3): DTGVSQNPRHKITKRGQNVTFRCDPISEHNRLYWYRQTLGQGPEFLTYFQNEAQLEKSRLLSDRFSAERPKGSFSTLEIQRTEQGDSAMYLCASSFVDTQYFGPGTRLTVL.

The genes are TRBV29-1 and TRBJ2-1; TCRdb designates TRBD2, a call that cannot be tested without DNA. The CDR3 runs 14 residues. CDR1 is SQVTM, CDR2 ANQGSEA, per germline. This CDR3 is CSVDLGKGNNEQFF.

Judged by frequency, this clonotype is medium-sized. CDR3 amino acids: CASSYSWDMGELFF. This rearrangement joins TRBV6-5 to TRBJ2-2. The CDR3 has 14 amino acids. Germline lookup yields CDR1 MNHEY and CDR2 SVGAGI.

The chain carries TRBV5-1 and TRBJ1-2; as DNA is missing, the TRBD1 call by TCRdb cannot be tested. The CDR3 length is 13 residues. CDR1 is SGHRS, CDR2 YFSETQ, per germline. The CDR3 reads CASSFDRAGGYTF.

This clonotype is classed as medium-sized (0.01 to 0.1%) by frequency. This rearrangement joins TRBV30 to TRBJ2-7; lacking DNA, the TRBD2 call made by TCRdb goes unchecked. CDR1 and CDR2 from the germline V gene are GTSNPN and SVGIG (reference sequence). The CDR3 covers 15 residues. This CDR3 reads CAWSSRGLAGAVQYF.

CDR3 protein: CSAARDPNRNEQFF. The V and J genes are TRBV20-1 and TRBJ2-1; TCRdb selects TRBD1, and the lack of DNA leaves this call unchecked. Germline assignment: CDR1 DFQATT and CDR2 SNEGSKA (reference sequence). The CDR3 extends over 14 amino acids.

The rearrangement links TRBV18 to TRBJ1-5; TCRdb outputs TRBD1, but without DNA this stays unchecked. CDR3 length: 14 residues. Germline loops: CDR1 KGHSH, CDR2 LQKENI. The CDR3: CASSRTGNNQPQHF.

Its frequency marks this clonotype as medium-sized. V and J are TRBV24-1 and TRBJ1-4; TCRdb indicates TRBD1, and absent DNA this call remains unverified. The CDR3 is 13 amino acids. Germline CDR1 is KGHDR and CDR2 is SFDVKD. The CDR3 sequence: CATSDSTGTKLFF.

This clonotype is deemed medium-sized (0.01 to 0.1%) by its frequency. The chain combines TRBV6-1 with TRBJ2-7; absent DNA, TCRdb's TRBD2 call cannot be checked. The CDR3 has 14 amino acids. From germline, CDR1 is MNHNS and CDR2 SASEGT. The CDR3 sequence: CASSEGGGVSEQYF.

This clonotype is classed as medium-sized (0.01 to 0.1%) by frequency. The CDR3 reads CASSFGTDGYTF. The chain combines TRBV7-9 with TRBJ1-2; TCRdb's D gene call, TRBD1, goes unchecked for lack of DNA. Germline assignment: CDR1 SEHNR and CDR2 FQNEAQ (reference sequence). This CDR3 has 12 residues.

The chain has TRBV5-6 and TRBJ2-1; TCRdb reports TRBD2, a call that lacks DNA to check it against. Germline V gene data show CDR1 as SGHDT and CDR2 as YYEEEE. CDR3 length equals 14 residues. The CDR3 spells CASSAGLAIHEQFF.

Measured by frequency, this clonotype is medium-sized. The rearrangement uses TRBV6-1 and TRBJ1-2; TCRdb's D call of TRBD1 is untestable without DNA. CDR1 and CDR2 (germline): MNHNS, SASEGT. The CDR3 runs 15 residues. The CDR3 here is CASSEALQGTYGYTF.